The clone carrying this T cell receptor beta chain was seen a handful of times. Its antigen is not known. This PCR relied on a set of 60 Vbeta primers and 13 Jbeta primers. The data were produced by immunoSEQ multiplex PCR, yet TCRdb's version contains in-frame clones alone and is incomplete. The data hold 200,000 to 250,000 clones, with 70% to 80% observed a single time. The sample comes from a study of cytomegalovirus exposure and HLA in healthy donors. General study findings and limits: Later, an analysis showed that TCR beta chains associated with HLA were more clonally expanded than others that were equally common.

The CDR3 sequence is 13 residues long. CDR1 is SEHNR, CDR2 FQNEAQ, per germline (reference sequence). The V gene lost 1 base and the J gene lost 6 bases, with 9 bases spanning the gap. The V call is TRBV7-9, the J call TRBJ1-1; D call uncertain. Material: PBMCs. The sequence was obtained from a girl aged 2-9 years in good health and CMV-seronegative. The CDR3 sequence: CASSLGQSPEAFF. Here the CDR3 DNA reads TGTGCCAGCAGCTTAGGGCAGTCCCCTGAAGCTTTCTTT.